Presented here are 27 T cell receptor beta chains from one specimen sequenced in a study of cytomegalovirus exposure and HLA in healthy donors. Measured with immunoSEQ multiplex PCR; TCRdb has only the in-frame clones, and not every one. Altogether 70,000 or so clones are present, about 95% being singletons, with the ten largest covering approximately 1%. Sequenced material: PBMCs. Receptor source: a woman between 18 and 29 years old in good health and CMV-seronegative.

The chain links TRBV7-9 to TRBJ1-1; D ambiguous. V dropped 5 bases and J dropped 6 bases, with 13 bases sitting between them. CDR3 length equals 13 residues. Germline V gene lookup returns CDR1 SEHNR and CDR2 FQNEAQ (reference sequence). Written as DNA, the CDR3 is TGTGCCAGCAGCCAGGCCTTAACTGCTGAAGCTTTCTTT. The encoded protein is CASSQALTAEAFF.

The V gene is TRBV6-1, the J gene TRBJ2-5, with 7 bases lining up with TRBD1. CDR3 size: 15 residues. The ends lost 6 bases at V and 4 bases at J; junction bases unmatched: 11. Germline V gene lookup returns CDR1 MNHNS and CDR2 SASEGT. The CDR3 nucleotides are TGTGCCAGCAGGACGATGCCGGGACAGATAGAGACCCAGTACTTC. This gives the protein CASRTMPGQIETQYF.

The chain uses TRBV28 and TRBJ2-1, with a tentative D call TRBD2 (5 bases). The CDR3 spans 15 residues. The V and J ends lost 1 base and 10 bases respectively, with 17 bases between them. CDR1 is MDHEN and CDR2 is SYDVKM in the germline V gene. CDR3 DNA sequence: TGTGCCAGCAGTTTATTCCGCGACTCGACTATAGAGCAGTTCTTC. This codes for CASSLFRDSTIEQFF.

For the CDR3, the DNA is TGTGCCAGCAGCTTAGCGGGGCAGGGGCGCTATGGCTACACCTTC. Translated, it gives CASSLAGQGRYGYTF. The chain links TRBV7-9 to TRBJ1-2, with D perhaps matching TRBD1 (6 bases). Trimming pared 0 bases from V and 4 bases from J, leaving 12 bases between. The CDR3 runs 15 residues. Germline loops: CDR1 SEHNR, CDR2 FQNEAQ (reference sequence).

The chain uses TRBV2 and TRBJ2-5, with 7 bases lining up with TRBD1. Trimming took 4 bases from V and 4 from J; bases not matched to a gene: 9. The CDR3 runs 15 residues. Per germline, CDR1 SNHLY and CDR2 FYNNEI. DNA for the CDR3: TGTGCCAGCAGTGCACTGACAGGGTTGATAGAGACCCAGTACTTC. Protein sequence: CASSALTGLIETQYF.

This rearrangement joins TRBV5-1 to TRBJ2-6, with D perhaps TRBD1 (6 bases). V lost 0 bases and J 0 bases, leaving 19 bases between the germline ends. The CDR3 length is 20 residues. Germline V gene lookup returns CDR1 SGHRS and CDR2 YFSETQ. Here the CDR3 DNA reads TGCGCCAGCAGCTTGGTGTCCCCGGGACAACCATTCTCTGGGGCCAACGTCCTGACTTTC. This translates into CASSLVSPGQPFSGANVLTF.

The chain joins TRBV4-3 to TRBJ2-7, with D perhaps matching TRBD1 (5 bases). The CDR3 runs to 15 residues. Trimming cost V 3 bases and J 0 bases, with 12 bases left between them. Germline CDR1 LGHNA, CDR2 YSLEER. The CDR3: CASSQGRAFSYEQYF. The CDR3 nucleotides read TGCGCCAGCAGCCAGGGCAGGGCTTTCTCCTACGAGCAGTACTTC.

Regarding this clone: Different DNA sequences within this sample yield the same CDR3. V is TRBV27 and J is TRBJ1-6, with TRBD1 matching 10 bases. CDR1 MNHEY and CDR2 SMNVEV come from the germline V gene (reference sequence). This CDR3 contains 13 residues. V lost 10 bases to trimming and J lost 7 bases; unmatched junction nucleotides: 4. CDR3 sequence (DNA): TGTGCCACCAGGACAGGGGGAAATTCACCCCTCCACTTT. Translated, it gives CATRTGGNSPLHF.

The table lists this clone with a count of one. This chain links TRBV19 with TRBJ2-4; perhaps TRBD1 as D (5 bases). In germline, CDR1 is LNHDA, CDR2 SQIVND (reference sequence). The CDR3 loop spans 13 amino acids. V lost 6 bases and J lost 2, with 8 bases in between. The CDR3, as DNA: TGTGCCAGTAGCAGGGAAACCAAAAACATTCAGTACTTC. It encodes CASSRETKNIQYF.

This clone came up once. The chain couples TRBV21-1 to TRBJ1-2; TRBD1 is the table's D call and was not checked against the DNA. TRBV21-1 represents a pseudogene. CDR3 length equals 14 residues. The chain's CDR3 is CASSKRDRNYGYTF. The DNA for the CDR3 is TGTGCCAGCAGCAAAAGGGACAGGAACTATGGCTACACCTTC.

J is TRBJ2-7 and V is TRBV6-5, with 8 bases aligning to TRBD2. The CDR3 length is 15 residues. V lost 8 bases and J lost 0; bases outside the gene matches: 9. CDR1 and CDR2 (germline): MNHEY, SVGAGI. Here the CDR3 DNA reads TGTGCCAGCTACCCGGGGGGGGCGACCTCCTACGAGCAGTACTTC. This encodes CASYPGGATSYEQYF.

The V call is TRBV4-1, the J call TRBJ1-6; D unclear. V gave up 4 bases and J gave up 6 bases, with 7 bases separating them. Germline CDR1 reads MGHRA; CDR2 reads YSYEKL. This CDR3 is 13 amino acids long. The CDR3 coding sequence is TGCGCCAGCAGCCTAGACTTTAATTCACCCCTCCACTTT. The encoded protein is CASSLDFNSPLHF.

The V gene is TRBV6-5, the J gene TRBJ1-4, with a weak D call TRBD1 (6 bases). Germline V lookup: CDR1 MNHEY, CDR2 SVGAGI. This CDR3 has 14 amino acids. V was clipped by 0 bases and J by 7 bases, with 9 bases between them. The CDR3 protein is CASSYSARGEKLFF. CDR3 nucleotide sequence: TGTGCCAGCAGTTACTCCGCCAGGGGTGAAAAACTGTTTTTT.

This chain uses TRBV6-1 with TRBJ1-5; possible D gene TRBD1, 6 bases. The CDR3 is 13 amino acids. Germline assignment: CDR1 MNHNS and CDR2 SASEGT. V was pared by 4 bases and J by 9 bases, with 13 bases between. The DNA of the CDR3 is TGTGCCAGCAGTGCAGGGGTTATATGGCCCCAGCATTTT. Amino acid sequence: CASSAGVIWPQHF.

The chain carries TRBV19 and TRBJ1-2; 7 positions agree with TRBD1. Germline loops: CDR1 LNHDA, CDR2 SQIVND (reference sequence). V lost 8 bases and J lost 7; bases outside the gene matches: 10. This CDR3 comprises 13 residues. CDR3 DNA: TGTGCCAGTGGGACAGAGATCGGGCCTGGCTACACCTTC. Amino acid sequence: CASGTEIGPGYTF.

The V and J genes are TRBV28 and TRBJ2-7; 13 positions agree with TRBD2. The V gene's germline CDR1 is MDHEN and CDR2 SYDVKM. The CDR3 has 15 residues. V shed 6 bases, J shed 4 bases, and the junction held 6 bases outside the gene matches. CDR3 bases: TGTGCCAGCAGCGGACTAGCGGGAGCGTTATACGAGCAGTACTTC. Protein: CASSGLAGALYEQYF.

This chain uses TRBV7-3 with TRBJ2-1, with TRBD1 matching over 7 bases. The V and J ends lost 3 bases and 0 bases, in that order; junction bases with no gene match: 5. The CDR3 length is 16 residues. Germline V CDR1 and CDR2: SGHTA, FQGTGA. The CDR3, as DNA: TGTGCCAGCAGCTTCACAGGGGACAGCTCCTACAATGAGCAGTTCTTC. This encodes CASSFTGDSSYNEQFF.

The chain joins TRBV14 to TRBJ2-4, with D perhaps matching TRBD2 (5 bases). This CDR3 contains 17 residues. Germline V gives CDR1 SGHDN, CDR2 FVKESK. The V gene lost 4 bases and the J gene lost 3 bases, with 19 bases spanning the gap. The CDR3 DNA is TGTGCCAGCAGCCTGAATCGGGGATCCGTGGGCAAAAACATTCAGTACTTC. This codes for CASSLNRGSVGKNIQYF.

DNA for the CDR3: TGTGCCAGCAGTGGCCAGGTGAACACTGAAGCTTTCTTT. It is translated as CASSGQVNTEAFF. The rearrangement joins TRBV2 to TRBJ1-1; D uncertain. This CDR3 is 13 amino acids long. V dropped 4 bases and J dropped 0 bases, with 6 bases sitting between them. The germline gives CDR1 SNHLY, CDR2 FYNNEI.

The chain employs TRBV2 and TRBJ2-5, with D maybe TRBD2 (6 bases). Germline V gives CDR1 SNHLY, CDR2 FYNNEI. The CDR3 spans 15 residues. V lost 2 bases and J 3 bases, leaving 13 bases between the germline ends. The CDR3 loop is CASSETPASEETQYF. The DNA of the CDR3 is TGTGCCAGCAGTGAAACGCCGGCTAGCGAAGAGACCCAGTACTTC.

This chain connects TRBV5-1 to TRBJ2-7; 10 positions agree with TRBD1. The germline V gene has CDR1 SGHRS and CDR2 YFSETQ. The CDR3 runs to 15 residues. Losses at the gene ends were 5 bases for V and 0 bases for J; bases not matched to a gene: 5. CDR3 sequence reads: CASSPGTGASYEQYF. CDR3 in DNA: TGCGCCAGCAGTCCCGGGACAGGGGCCTCCTACGAGCAGTACTTC.

CDR3 protein: CASSPQGGTSTDTQYF. CDR3 DNA: TGTGCCAGCTCACCACAGGGGGGGACTAGCACAGATACGCAGTATTTT. The J gene is TRBJ2-3, the V gene TRBV18, with D tentatively TRBD2 (7 bases). Germline V lookup: CDR1 KGHSH, CDR2 LQKENI. This CDR3 spans 16 amino acids. V was clipped by 1 base and J by 0 bases, with 11 bases between them.

This clone was picked up one time. The gene calls are TRBV29-1 and TRBJ1-1; perhaps TRBD1 as D (5 bases). Looked up from germline, CDR1 is SQVTM and CDR2 is ANQGSEA. The length of the CDR3 is 13 residues. V was shortened by 7 bases and J by 0 bases, with 12 bases between the two germline ends. The CDR3 is CSGILTVNTEAFF. The CDR3 DNA reads as TGCAGCGGGATTTTGACAGTGAACACTGAAGCTTTCTTT.

The CDR3, as DNA: TGTGCCAGCAGCTTAAGTCAGACCGGGAGCGATGAGCAGTTCTTC. This codes for CASSLSQTGSDEQFF. V and J are TRBV7-3 and TRBJ2-1; D perhaps matches TRBD2 (6 bases). Trimming removed 1 base at V and 8 bases at J, with 15 bases between. Germline loops: CDR1 SGHTA, CDR2 FQGTGA. The CDR3 totals 15 residues.

In DNA form, the CDR3 reads TGTGCCATCACACAGGGACCCGCCCCCTACGAGCAGTACTTC. This gives the protein CAITQGPAPYEQYF. The chain couples TRBV10-3 to TRBJ2-7, with D perhaps matching TRBD1 (6 bases). The CDR3 loop spans 14 amino acids. Germline V gives CDR1 ENHRY, CDR2 SYGVKD. Trimming took off 7 bases at V and 2 bases at J, with 15 bases between the two ends.

The rearrangement joins TRBV9 to TRBJ1-2; D unclear. The V end lost 3 bases, the J end lost 8 bases, and 23 bases lay between the germline ends. The CDR3 totals 16 residues. Germline lookup yields CDR1 SGDLS and CDR2 YYNGEE. CDR3 amino acids: CASSEHWRLRVGGYTF. The CDR3 coding sequence is TGTGCCAGCAGCGAACATTGGAGGCTGAGAGTTGGCGGCTACACCTTC.

A single count supports this clone. This chain uses TRBV19 with TRBJ1-5, with D perhaps matching TRBD1 (5 bases). Germline assignment: CDR1 LNHDA and CDR2 SQIVND (reference sequence). V was clipped by 5 bases and J by 2 bases, with 16 bases between them. The CDR3 spans 16 residues. The CDR3: CASSPRDSRGNQPQHF. The CDR3 DNA sequence: TGTGCCAGTAGTCCACGGGACTCTCGAGGCAATCAGCCCCAGCATTTT.